This is a list of T cell receptor beta chains from one sample in a study of identical twins. In TCRdb, the 5' RACE reads were re-called with MiXCR into one record per CDR3 protein. The table lists about 810,000 distinct CDR3 sequences, more than 9% of them singletons, with around 1.6% in the top ten. This same sample was also taken into another study, of yellow fever vaccine responses in identical twins.

The sample comprised PBMCs. All receptors derive from a woman aged 18-29 years in good health. Both conserved end residues are part of each CDR3. The order of the fields is V gene, clone size, D gene, J gene, CDR3 DNA, CDR3 protein. A D gene is named only where the DNA matches it firmly. Some rows have no size entry. The others give once, few or many, or a class for an expanded clone.

TRBV28	-	-	TRBJ1-1	TGTGCCAGCCTACAGGGAGGGTCTGAAGCTTTCTTT	CASLQGGSEAFF
TRBV29-1	-	TRBD1	TRBJ1-4	TGCAGCGTTACCCAGGGGGCTACTAATGAAAAACGGTTTTTTTTT	CSVTQGATNEKRFFF
TRBV7-9	many	TRBD2	TRBJ2-7	TGTGCCAGCAGCTCAAGACTAGCGGGAGACTACGAGCAGTACTTC	CASSSRLAGDYEQYF
TRBV5-5	few	TRBD2	TRBJ2-7	TGTGCCAGCAGCGGGAGGGGTCACGACGAGCAGTACTTC	CASSGRGHDEQYF
TRBV20-1	-	TRBD1	TRBJ2-7	TGCAGTGCCCCGACAGGGGGTATCAACGAGCAGTACTTC	CSAPTGGINEQYF
TRBV10-3	many	-	TRBJ2-7	TGTGCCATCAGTGAGGGACGGAACTACGAGCAGTACTTC	CAISEGRNYEQYF
TRBV2	-	-	TRBJ2-1	TGTGCCAGCAGTGCGGCAGGGATAAGTTATGAGCAGTTCTTC	CASSAAGISYEQFF
TRBV6-5	-	-	TRBJ2-7	TGTGCCAGCATTAGAGCCGGGGGTAGCTCCTACGAGCAGTACTTC	CASIRAGGSSYEQYF
TRBV11-2	few	TRBD2	TRBJ2-1	TGTGCCAGCACCCCCACTAGCGGGGGTCGACCCAATGAGCAGTTCTTC	CASTPTSGGRPNEQFF
TRBV10-3	-	TRBD1	TRBJ2-5	TGTGCCATCAGTGAGTCAGGGGGCGCGTACGAGACCCAGTACTTC	CAISESGGAYETQYF
TRBV29-1	many	TRBD2	TRBJ2-1	TGCAGCGCCGAGGGACTAGCGGGGGGCGCTGAGCAGTTCTTC	CSAEGLAGGAEQFF
TRBV7-8	few	-	TRBJ2-1	TGTGCCAGCAGCTATATGCTTCGGACTCATCCTATGAGTGAGCAGTTCTTC	CASSYMLRTHPMSEQFF
TRBV5-1	-	-	TRBJ2-5	TGCGCCAGCAGACCAACAGTAGCCCAAGAGACCCAGTACTTC	CASRPTVAQETQYF
TRBV5-1	-	-	TRBJ1-5	TGCGCCAGCAGCTTGGTTTCGGGGTACAATCAGCCCCAGCATTTT	CASSLVSGYNQPQHF
TRBV5-5	-	TRBD1	TRBJ2-3	TGTGCCAGCAGTGACTACAGGGGGACGGCAGATACGCAGTATTTT	CASSDYRGTADTQYF
TRBV7-6	many	-	TRBJ2-7	TGTGCCAGCAGCTTAGCCCCCAGGGGCGAGCAGTACTTC	CASSLAPRGEQYF
TRBV28	-	TRBD1	TRBJ2-3	TGTGCCAGCAGAACCGGGACAGTGAGAGATACGCAGTATTTT	CASRTGTVRDTQYF
TRBV29-1	few	-	TRBJ1-4	TGCAGCGTTGATGAGGGAAGAGGGGATGAAAAACTGTTTTTT	CSVDEGRGDEKLFF
TRBV10-3	-	TRBD1	TRBJ2-6	TGTGCCATCAGTGTGGCCGGGACAGAAAGCTCTGGGGCCAACGTCCTGACTTTC	CAISVAGTESSGANVLTF
TRBV12-3/TRBV12-4	-	-	TRBJ2-5	TGTGCCAGCAGCATTGACGGGGGTATCGCCGAGACCCAGTACTTC	CASSIDGGIAETQYF
TRBV6-6	-	-	TRBJ1-2	TGTGCCAGCAGTTACAGGGTGGCCTATGGCTACACCTTC	CASSYRVAYGYTF
TRBV7-9	few	-	TRBJ2-3	TGTGCCAGCACCGAAAGACAGGGAGGATGGGATACGCAGTATTTT	CASTERQGGWDTQYF
TRBV24-1	-	-	TRBJ2-4	TGTGCCACCAGTGAGGGAGGAGCCAAAAACATTCAGTACTTC	CATSEGGAKNIQYF
TRBV5-1	many	-	TRBJ2-7	TGCGCCAGCAGCCCATTCCGGGCCGAAAGCTCCTACGAGCAGTACTTC	CASSPFRAESSYEQYF
TRBV20-1	many	TRBD2	TRBJ2-1	TGCAGTGCCAGACTCCTCCCTACTAGCGGGGGGGCCTATGAGCAGTTCTTC	CSARLLPTSGGAYEQFF
TRBV4-1	-	-	TRBJ2-5	TGCGCCAGCAGACAAAACTCGGGGTCGGAGACCCAGTACTTC	CASRQNSGSETQYF
TRBV20-1	few	TRBD2	TRBJ2-2	TGCAGTGCTAGAGATATTAGAGCGGGAGGAAACACCGGGGAGCTGTTTTTT	CSARDIRAGGNTGELFF
TRBV6-2/TRBV6-3	few	TRBD2	TRBJ2-6	TGTGCCAGCAAGGGCGCGGGAGGGCAGGGGGCCAACGTCCTGACTTTC	CASKGAGGQGANVLTF
TRBV7-9	-	-	TRBJ2-3	TGTGCCAGCACCTTCCCAGCGGATACGCAGTATTTT	CASTFPADTQYF
TRBV10-3	-	-	TRBJ2-7	TGTGCCATCAGTGAGGGGGGCTACACCTACGAGCAGTACTTC	CAISEGGYTYEQYF
TRBV5-1	few	-	TRBJ1-1	TGCGCCAGCAGCTTGGCCCTCTTGGGGAACACTGAAGCTTTCTTT	CASSLALLGNTEAFF
TRBV2	-	-	TRBJ2-7	TGTGCCAGCCTCGGACAGAGCTCCTACGAGCAGTACTTC	CASLGQSSYEQYF
TRBV11-2	-	-	TRBJ2-5	TGTGCCAGCAGCTTTAGTGGGTACGAGACCCAGTACTTC	CASSFSGYETQYF
TRBV20-1	-	-	TRBJ1-2	TGCAGTGCTAGAGGGACGGGTGTTTATGGCTACACCTTC	CSARGTGVYGYTF
TRBV4-2	few	-	TRBJ2-3	TGTGCCAGCAGCCAAGAAGGCGGACGCAACCTCGGCAGTACGCAGTATTTT	CASSQEGGRNLGSTQYF
TRBV20-1	-	TRBD2	TRBJ2-5	TGCAGTGCTACCAGCGGGGGGGCCGCAGAGACCCAGTACTTC	CSATSGGAAETQYF
TRBV29-1	few	-	TRBJ1-5	TGCAGCGCCACCGGAGGGGGGAATCAGCCCCAGCATTTT	CSATGGGNQPQHF
TRBV7-9	-	-	TRBJ1-1	TGTGCCAGCAGCTTAGCTAGGGAACAGATGAAGAACACTGAAGCTTTCTTT	CASSLAREQMKNTEAFF
TRBV27	few	TRBD2	TRBJ2-6	TGTGCCAGCAGTCCCCAGGGGCAGCGGGAGTTTTTTGGGGCCAACGTCCTGACTTTC	CASSPQGQREFFGANVLTF
TRBV12-3/TRBV12-4	few	TRBD2	TRBJ2-5	TGTGCCAGCAGTTCTAAGCGGGAGGGGACATACCAAGAGACCCAGTACTTC	CASSSKREGTYQETQYF
TRBV7-8	few	-	TRBJ2-2	TGTGCCAGCAGCATCAGGGGGGGTGCCGGGGAGCTGTTTTTT	CASSIRGGAGELFF
TRBV2	-	TRBD2	TRBJ2-1	TGTGCCAGCAGGGAGACACAACTAGCGGGGGGGCCTAATGAGCAGTTCTTC	CASRETQLAGGPNEQFF
TRBV12-3/TRBV12-4	-	TRBD2	TRBJ2-7	TGTGCCAGCAGTCCCCGGGGGGGCGTCGGGAACGAGCAGTACTTC	CASSPRGGVGNEQYF
TRBV7-2	-	TRBD1	TRBJ1-2	TGTGCCAGCAGCTTAGTCGCGTGGGGAGGGGGCGGCTACACCTTC	CASSLVAWGGGGYTF
TRBV28	few	-	TRBJ1-5	TGTGCCAGCAGTTTTGGCAGCGTCAATCAGCCCCAGCATTTT	CASSFGSVNQPQHF
TRBV10-3	many	TRBD2	TRBJ2-1	TGTGCCATCAGTGAGTCTGCGGGGGGAATGAATGAGCAGTTCTTC	CAISESAGGMNEQFF
TRBV5-1	few	TRBD2	TRBJ2-3	TGCGCCAGCAGCTTAGGACTAGCGGGATTCACAGATACGCAGTATTTT	CASSLGLAGFTDTQYF
TRBV7-9	-	TRBD1	TRBJ2-2	TGTGCCAGCAGCACCTGGACAGGGAACACCGGGGAGCTGTTTTTT	CASSTWTGNTGELFF
TRBV18	few	-	TRBJ1-1	TGTGCCAGCTCATCCCAGATGGGGACGGTCCCGGGGTCTGAAGCTTTCTTT	CASSSQMGTVPGSEAFF
TRBV29-1	-	-	TRBJ2-5	TGCAGCGTTGTGGGTTTACGGCAAGAGACCCAGTACTTC	CSVVGLRQETQYF